Listed below are T cell receptor beta chains from one sample, sequenced in a study of blood T cell repertoires in COVID-19. Sequenced by immunoSEQ multiplex PCR; TCRdb stores in-frame clones only, minus some. The top ten hold about 15% of the sample, which has about 150,000 clones, 80% to 90% seen once. The sample comprised peripheral blood. The receptors here all came from a woman aged 40 to 50 with acute or convalescent COVID-19. The CDR3 runs from the conserved cysteine through the conserved F or W.

cdr3_aa: CASSVNRDSNYGYTF; v_call: TRBV9; j_call: TRBJ1-2
cdr3_aa: CASSNRGRRYEQYF; v_call: TRBV19; j_call: TRBJ2-7
cdr3_aa: CASSKEGNGKVDSYEQYF; v_call: TRBV21-1; j_call: TRBJ2-7
cdr3_aa: CASSSGDRISGNTIYF; v_call: TRBV5-4; j_call: TRBJ1-3
cdr3_aa: CAWNAGYPNYGYTF; v_call: TRBV30; j_call: TRBJ1-2
cdr3_aa: CAWSVDRGQETQYF; v_call: TRBV30; j_call: TRBJ2-5
cdr3_aa: CSASRASGRKDTQYF; v_call: TRBV20-1; j_call: TRBJ2-3
cdr3_aa: CATSRVLQGYNEQFF; v_call: TRBV15; j_call: TRBJ2-1
cdr3_aa: CASSPSPGTRGGGELFF; v_call: TRBV5-1; j_call: TRBJ2-2
cdr3_aa: CASSQERRDRLSGGYTF; v_call: TRBV4-1; j_call: TRBJ1-2
cdr3_aa: CASSLEGQVSYNEQFF; v_call: TRBV6-4; j_call: TRBJ2-1
cdr3_aa: CSVGDRNNQPQHF; v_call: TRBV29-1; j_call: TRBJ1-5
cdr3_aa: CASKLAGGLSTDTQYF; v_call: TRBV5-1; j_call: TRBJ2-3
cdr3_aa: CASSQDPSGRAGSTDTQYF; v_call: TRBV4-2; j_call: TRBJ2-3
cdr3_aa: CASSIMGRDSQYF; v_call: TRBV19; j_call: TRBJ2-3
cdr3_aa: CAIRGGDSYEQYF; v_call: TRBV10-3; j_call: TRBJ2-7
cdr3_aa: CASSVGGGKGNSPLHF; v_call: TRBV9; j_call: TRBJ1-6
cdr3_aa: CASSFGLALSEQYF; v_call: TRBV11-2; j_call: TRBJ2-7
cdr3_aa: CASSGASGSYNEQFF; v_call: TRBV2; j_call: TRBJ2-1
cdr3_aa: CASNGGGYNEQFF; v_call: TRBV19; j_call: TRBJ2-1
cdr3_aa: CASSPWTGDFYEQYF; v_call: TRBV5-1; j_call: TRBJ2-7
cdr3_aa: CASRPGGTQPQHF; v_call: TRBV28; j_call: TRBJ1-5
cdr3_aa: CASSEGDRVSGANVLTF; v_call: TRBV6-4; j_call: TRBJ2-6
cdr3_aa: CATSRPEGNYGYTF; v_call: TRBV15; j_call: TRBJ1-2